This paragraph covers one T cell receptor beta chain sequence. The specificity of this receptor is unknown. Within one base of it there is no much larger clone, and no base qualities were kept. The sample comes from a study of Ad26.COV2.S vaccination and SARS-CoV-2 variants (dated by TCRdb to about 2021). At the level of the whole study: Vaccine-arm donors came from COV1001, a multicentre, randomized, double-blind, placebo-controlled phase I-IIa trial of Ad26.COV2.S in healthy adults. Ad26.COV2.S was administered intramuscularly at a dose of 5x10^10 or 1x10^11 viral particles, either as one shot or as two shots given 56 days apart. The specificity and breadth of SARS-CoV-2-reactive T cell receptors after Ad26.COV2.S vaccination were assessed by TCRbeta repertoire sequencing. The TCR-sequenced set comprised around 32 samples: around 20 Ad26.COV2.S vaccine recipients, 5 placebo recipients and 8 SARS-CoV-2 convalescent individuals. Participants in the trial were split at random into five groups of five each, receiving low-dose or high-dose Ad26.COV2.S once or twice, or else placebo on both occasions. Throughout the experiments and outcome assessment, investigators stayed blinded to trial group allocation. What the study reported, not specific to this receptor: Ad26.COV2.S recipients had higher spike-specific TCR breadth than placebo recipients (P = 0.0014). According to the authors, total T cell responses may have been underestimated by the TCR breadth and depth analyses. Non-spike TCR breadth was comparable between vaccine and placebo recipients, consistent with the vaccine containing only spike. Substantial breadth of spike-specific CD8+ and CD4+ T cell responses was reported after vaccination. The study was not powered to compare responses between vaccine doses or regimens.

Per the publication, the treatment or condition label means: 15 to 20 received Ad26.COV2.S at low or high dose, single or two shots; five or six received placebo; per-sample allocation not given. For vaccine and placebo recipients, repertoires were sequenced using samples collected on day 63 after the first injection. Cohort 1b enrolled about two dozen adults aged 18-55 years at a single site in Boston, USA, between 29 July and 7 August 2020. Ad26.COV2.S was a replication-incompetent adenovirus type 26 vector expressing a prefusion-stabilized SARS-CoV-2 spike protein from the original Wuhan strain. The immunoSEQ Assay was used to sequence TCRbeta CDR3 regions. After extraction, genomic DNA underwent amplification by bias-controlled multiplex PCR, followed by high-throughput sequencing. As for how the authors treated the data: Collapsing and filtering of sequences were performed to quantify the absolute abundance of each unique TCRbeta CDR3 region. T cell fraction was estimated by normalizing TCRbeta template counts to usable DNA, which was measured by amplifying reference genes present in all nucleated cells. Repertoire TCRs were annotated as SARS-CoV-2-specific by exact matching of V gene, CDR3 amino acid sequence and J gene to a known reactive TCR set. The reference SARS-CoV-2 TCR set was derived from MIRA and filtered for enrichment in COVID-19-positive ImmuneCODE repertoires, a step that removed public or cross-reactive TCRs. Using the MIRA antigens, annotated TCRs were further analysed by specific ORF or by position within an ORF. Depth was the summed frequency of annotated unique rearrangements, while breadth was defined as annotated unique rearrangements over total unique productive rearrangements. Two-sided Wilcoxon rank-sum tests were applied when comparing TCR breadth between groups. Not all clones reach the TCRdb copy of this immuneACCESS table, which keeps in-frame sequences only. Checked studies attribute under half of the gap to unresolved V genes and leave the rest unexplained. That table supplies the V and J calls and clone size; D and trimming were determined from the DNA. The sample records 400,000 to 450,000 clones, 92% of which are singletons. The leading ten clones occupy more than 1.5% of the sample.

V is cut back by 4 bases and J by 0 bases, with 5 bases in the junction unmatched. The germline V gene yields SGHDT for CDR1 and YYEEEE for CDR2. Taken from cysteine to phenylalanine, the CDR3 has 17 residues. Only the CDR3 DNA stays, 51 bases, in frame from base 1. The rearranged segments are TRBV5-6 and TRBJ2-6; 9 bases in the junction line up with TRBD1. The TCR sequence derives from a person between 18 and 59 years old who received the Ad26.COV2.S COVID-19 vaccine or a placebo. The input for sequencing was peripheral blood, taken in a trial of Ad26.COV2.S vaccine versus placebo. The encoded CDR3 is CASSVDRGFSGANVLTF. The base sequence is TGTGCCAGCAGCGTGGACAGGGGATTCTCTGGGGCCAACGTCCTGACTTTC.